The source of this T cell receptor (beta chain) is a study of neurological immune-mediated disorders. The germline V gene has CDR1 SGHAT and CDR2 FQDESV (reference sequence). Trimming cost V 5 bases and J 3 bases, with 7 bases left between them. The CDR3 has 12 amino acids. This clonotype has a count of ten or more. TCRdb used MiXCR to reprocess the 5' RACE reads, holding one entry per CDR3 protein. This sample has 45,000 to 55,000 distinct CDR3 sequences; less than 6% occur once, and the top ten carry over 1.2%. This sequence originates from a woman younger than 30 with multiple sclerosis. The chain recombines TRBV11-1 with TRBJ2-5; unclear D gene. The specimen was CD4+ T cells from blood. CDR3 amino acids: CASSLYEETQYF. CDR3 DNA: TGTGCCAGCAGCCTCTATGAAGAGACCCAGTACTTC.